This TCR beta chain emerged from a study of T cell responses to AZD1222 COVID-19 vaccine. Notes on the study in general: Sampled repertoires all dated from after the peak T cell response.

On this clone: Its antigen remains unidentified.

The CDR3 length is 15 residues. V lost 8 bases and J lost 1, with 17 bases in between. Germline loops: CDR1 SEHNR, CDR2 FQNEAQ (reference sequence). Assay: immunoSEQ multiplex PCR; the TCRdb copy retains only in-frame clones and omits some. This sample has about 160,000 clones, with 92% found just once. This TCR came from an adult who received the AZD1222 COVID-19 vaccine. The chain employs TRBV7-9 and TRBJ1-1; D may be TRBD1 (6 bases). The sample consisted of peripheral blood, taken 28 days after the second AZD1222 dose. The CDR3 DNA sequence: TGTGCCAGCTCCGTAGAACGGGGGCGGAACACTGAAGCTTTCTTT. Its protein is CASSVERGRNTEAFF. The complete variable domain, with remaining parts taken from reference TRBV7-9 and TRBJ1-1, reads DTGVSQNPRHKITKRGQNVTFRCDPISEHNRLYWYRQTLGQGPEFLTYFQNEAQLEKSRLLSDRFSAERPKGSFSTLEIQRTEQGDSAMYLCASSVERGRNTEAFFGQGTRLTVV.